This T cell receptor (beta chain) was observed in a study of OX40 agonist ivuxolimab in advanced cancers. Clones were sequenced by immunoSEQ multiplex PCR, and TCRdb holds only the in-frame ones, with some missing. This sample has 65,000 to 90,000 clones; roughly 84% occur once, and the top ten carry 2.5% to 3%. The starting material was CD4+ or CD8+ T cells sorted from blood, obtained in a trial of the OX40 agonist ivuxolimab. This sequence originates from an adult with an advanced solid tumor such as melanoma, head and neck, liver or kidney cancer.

The CDR3 sequence: CASSPDRGHGYTF. The CDR3 nucleotides are TGTGCCAGCAGCCCTGACAGGGGTCATGGCTACACCTTC. This chain connects TRBV14 to TRBJ1-2, with 8 positions matching TRBD1. The CDR3 has 13 amino acids. V dropped 4 bases and J dropped 6; count of bases not matched to a gene: 4. Germline assignment: CDR1 SGHDN and CDR2 FVKESK.